The 20 T cell receptor beta chains below come from one sample, sequenced in a study of regulatory T cells in long-lasting Graves disease. Noted time point: persistent/refractory GD, antithyroid drugs over 5 years with positive TRAb. From PBMCs, RNA was extracted and then used to make the TCR library. iRepertoire HTBI primers and Arm-PCR of CDR3 regions built TCR beta libraries. TCRdb reanalysed the multiplex PCR reads using MiXCR and keeps one entry per CDR3 protein. The sample holds 600,000 to 800,000 distinct CDR3 sequences, 25% to 30% seen once. Specimen: peripheral blood mononuclear cells (PBMCs), collected when the disease was refractory, from a patient treated with antithyroid drugs. These receptors all stem from a female donor with Graves disease.

This chain connects TRBV25-1 to TRBJ2-7; D may be TRBD1 (6 bases). This CDR3 has 17 residues. V gave up 8 bases and J gave up 6 bases, with 29 bases separating them. Per germline, CDR1 MGHDK and CDR2 SYGVNS. The CDR3: CASSPLGAGVGSAEQYF. DNA for the CDR3: TGTGCCAGCTCTCCCCTGGGGGCAGGGGTGGGTTCGGCCGAGCAGTACTTC.

This clonotype was picked up a small number of times. The rearrangement uses TRBV20-1 and TRBJ2-5, with 10 bases matching TRBD2. Looked up from germline, CDR1 is DFQATT and CDR2 is SNEGSKA (reference sequence). The CDR3 spans 15 residues. V lost 3 bases to trimming and J lost 5 bases; unmatched junction nucleotides: 9. Here the CDR3 reads CSARASGRFGETQYF. The CDR3 DNA is TGCAGTGCTAGGGCTAGCGGGAGATTTGGCGAGACCCAGTACTTC.

This clonotype was counted ten times or more. The chain has TRBV12-3 or TRBV12-4 and TRBJ1-5, with D hard to call. This CDR3 has 13 amino acids. The V end was cut by 6 bases, the J end by 5 bases, with 11 bases between. The CDR3 nucleotides read TGTGCCAGCAGGCTGGGTCGGGATCAGCCCCAGCATTTT. The encoded protein is CASRLGRDQPQHF.

This clonotype was observed a single time. The CDR3 reads CASSFPGDPNYGYTF. The CDR3 DNA sequence: TGTGCCAGCAGCTTCCCCGGGGATCCTAACTATGGCTACACCTTC. The chain employs TRBV5-6 and TRBJ1-2; D remains unclear. The CDR3 contains 15 residues. In germline, CDR1 is SGHDT, CDR2 YYEEEE. V dropped 2 bases and J dropped 0 bases, with 11 bases sitting between them.

Ten or more counts support this clonotype. This chain joins TRBV28 and TRBJ2-7; D is unresolved. Trimming left V 6 bases short and J 2 bases short, with 17 bases between. Germline values: CDR1 MDHEN, CDR2 SYDVKM. CDR3 length: 15 amino acids. CDR3 bases: TGTGCCAGCAGCTCCTCAGGTGGGGTCACCTACGAGCAGTACTTC. Its protein product is CASSSSGGVTYEQYF.

This chain uses TRBV20-1 with TRBJ1-1; D is perhaps TRBD1 (6 bases). Between the trimmed V and J ends, which lost 6 bases and 5 bases, there was a span of 22 bases. Per germline, CDR1 DFQATT and CDR2 SNEGSKA (reference sequence). The CDR3 extends over 15 amino acids. The CDR3 spells CSAHGGGEVETEAFF. The CDR3 DNA reads TGCAGTGCCCATGGGGGGGGCGAAGTTGAGACTGAAGCTTTCTTT.

Only a few counts were recorded for this clonotype. Mismatch with germline at one junction end may stem from a read error. V gene TRBV3-1 combines with J gene TRBJ1-1; D gene unclear. The CDR3 has 11 amino acids. CDR1 and CDR2 (germline): LGHDT, YNNKEL (reference sequence). CDR3 DNA: TGTGCCACCAGCGGGCTGACTGAAGCTTTCTTT. Translating gives CATSGLTEAFF.

This clonotype was seen repeatedly, ten times or more. The V call is TRBV28, the J call TRBJ1-6; 7 nucleotides align to TRBD1. The CDR3 totals 16 residues. V gave up 10 bases and J gave up 4 bases; unmatched junction bases: 13. Per the germline V gene, CDR1 is MDHEN and CDR2 is SYDVKM. This CDR3 is CATTGTAQLYNSPLHF. CDR3 coding DNA: TGTGCCACTACCGGGACAGCACAGCTTTATAATTCACCCCTCCACTTT.

This clonotype was seen at least ten times. The chain joins TRBV12-3 or TRBV12-4 to TRBJ1-2; D gene uncertain. This CDR3 is 12 amino acids long. The V gene lost 3 bases and the J gene lost 8 bases, with 10 bases spanning the gap. The CDR3 DNA reads as TGTGCCAGCAGTTTTGCGGGGAGCGGCTACACCTTC. It translates to CASSFAGSGYTF.

A few counts support this clonotype. This chain links TRBV30 with TRBJ2-7; D possibly corresponds to TRBD2 (5 bases). In germline, CDR1 is GTSNPN, CDR2 SVGIG (reference sequence). Trimming took 1 base from V and 3 from J, leaving 13 bases between them. The CDR3 has 14 residues. The CDR3 protein is CAWSAGLAGYEQYF. CDR3 DNA sequence: TGTGCCTGGAGTGCGGGTCTAGCCGGCTACGAGCAGTACTTC.

This clonotype was seen a handful of times. The chain carries TRBV11-2 and TRBJ2-7, with D tentatively TRBD2 (5 bases). The V end lost 2 bases, the J end lost 1 base, and 15 bases lay between the germline ends. Per the germline V gene, CDR1 is SGHAT and CDR2 is FQNNGV. CDR3 length: 16 amino acids. The DNA for the CDR3 is TGTGCCAGCAGCTTACGGTTTGGGAGTCCGTCCTACGAGCAGTACTTC. Residues: CASSLRFGSPSYEQYF.

The sample holds a few counts of this clonotype. The CDR3, as DNA: TGCAGCGTGGCCGGGGAAGGGCGGGGTGAAAAACTGTTTTTT. This encodes CSVAGEGRGEKLFF. V gene TRBV29-1 combines with J gene TRBJ1-4; D gene unclear. CDR1 is SQVTM, CDR2 ANQGSEA, per germline. The CDR3 is made up of 14 amino acids. The V end lost 6 bases, the J end lost 7 bases, and 18 bases lay between the germline ends.

About this clonotype: One junction end disagrees with the germline gene, perhaps due to a read error. The chain is built from TRBV13 and TRBJ2-7; 8 bases are a match to TRBD1. The CDR3 spans 14 residues. CDR1 is PRHDT, CDR2 FYEKMQ, per germline (reference sequence). CDR3 coding DNA: TGCGCCAGCAGGGGTCAGACAGGGGCCTACGAGCAGTACTTC. It yields the protein CASRGQTGAYEQYF. Variable domain in full (rest from reference TRBV13 and TRBJ2-7): AAGVIQSPRHLIKEKRETATLKCYPIPRHDTVYWYQQGPGQDPQFLISFYEKMQSDKGSIPDRFSAQQFSDYHSELNMSSLELGDSALYFCASRGQTGAYEQYFGPGTRLTVT.

This clonotype appeared a single time. The chain joins TRBV12-3 or TRBV12-4 to TRBJ2-1, with 8 nucleotides matching TRBD2. This CDR3 has 14 residues. The V segment lost 7 bases and the J segment 9 bases; nucleotides outside the gene matches: 11. The CDR3 DNA reads TGTGCCAGCACCAGACTAGCGCAAAGTGGTGAGCAGTTCTTC. Encoded protein: CASTRLAQSGEQFF.

This rearrangement joins TRBV20-1 to TRBJ2-5; D unresolved. Germline CDR1 DFQATT, CDR2 SNEGSKA (reference sequence). The CDR3 runs to 17 residues. The V end was cut by 0 bases, the J end by 5 bases, with 22 bases between. The CDR3 nucleotides are TGCAGTGCTAGAGATGTTTCTACGAGAGACGTATGGGAGACCCAGTACTTC. It encodes CSARDVSTRDVWETQYF.

The genes are TRBV27 and TRBJ1-6, with D possibly TRBD1 on 6 matching bases. Germline V CDR1 and CDR2: MNHEY, SMNVEV (reference sequence). V dropped 8 bases and J dropped 6 bases, with 26 bases sitting between them. This CDR3 comprises 18 residues. DNA for the CDR3: TGTGCCAGCGTCCCTCGGGGGCATCCGGGGTGGCCTAATTCACCCCTCCACTTT. Protein sequence: CASVPRGHPGWPNSPLHF.

This clonotype was detected ten times or more. V and J are TRBV29-1 and TRBJ2-7; 11 positions match TRBD1. Germline V CDR1 and CDR2: SQVTM, ANQGSEA. The CDR3 is 13 residues long. Trimming took 6 bases from V and 2 from J; bases not matched to a gene: 3. This CDR3 is CSVEGQGAYEQYF. The CDR3 nucleotides read TGCAGCGTGGAGGGACAGGGGGCCTACGAGCAGTACTTC.

The sample holds a few counts of this clonotype. The J gene is TRBJ1-2, the V gene TRBV9; no clear D. The CDR3 is 14 amino acids. Trimming left V 2 bases short and J 5 bases short, with 13 bases between. Germline CDR1 reads SGDLS; CDR2 reads YYNGEE. CDR3 sequence: CASSVSSALYGYTF. CDR3 bases: TGTGCCAGCAGCGTGAGTTCCGCGTTATATGGCTACACCTTC. Full variable domain (outside the CDR3, taken from reference TRBV9 and TRBJ1-2): DSGVTQTPKHLITATGQRVTLRCSPRSGDLSVYWYQQSLDQGLQFLIQYYNGEERAKGNILERFSAQQFPDLHSELNLSSLELGDSALYFCASSVSSALYGYTFGSGTRLTVV.

The chain joins TRBV18 to TRBJ2-5; the match to TRBD1 covers 7 bases. CDR1 and CDR2 (germline): KGHSH, LQKENI. J gave up 2 bases and V 3 bases, and 3 bases lay outside the gene matches. The length of the CDR3 is 14 residues. The CDR3 DNA is TGTGCCAGCTCACCGACAGGGACGCAAGAGACCCAGTACTTC. This encodes CASSPTGTQETQYF.

The genes are TRBV7-9 and TRBJ2-2; the D is unclear. V lost 3 bases to trimming and J lost 1 base, with 9 bases between them. This CDR3 comprises 15 residues. Looked up from germline, CDR1 is SEHNR and CDR2 is FQNEAQ (reference sequence). Here the CDR3 DNA reads TGTGCCAGCAGCTTTTACGACTTGAACACCGGGGAGCTGTTTTTT. It translates to CASSFYDLNTGELFF.